One and the same sample provided the 3 T cell receptor beta chains below, sequenced in a study of T cells in Graves' hyperthyroidism and ophthalmopathy. There were TCR beta CDR3 regions amplified from RNA transcripts. Primed by the HTBI set, a first-round RT-PCR was run on the TCR CDR3. TCRdb redid the calling of the multiplex PCR reads with MiXCR, one entry per CDR3 protein. This table has some 420,000 distinct CDR3 sequences, roughly 15% appearing once. The sample was blood. Receptors were obtained from a woman under 30 with Graves' hyperthyroidism.

In this sample, this clonotype turned up many times. The V and J genes are TRBV12-3 or TRBV12-4 and TRBJ2-7; 10 bases are shared with TRBD1. The junction had 4 bases not matched to a gene; V was cut back by 5 bases and J by 3 bases. The CDR3 is made up of 14 amino acids. CDR3 bases: TGTGCCAGCAGTCCCGGGACAGGGGACTACGAGCAGTACTTC. Translated: CASSPGTGDYEQYF.

This clonotype was counted at least ten times. This chain uses TRBV30 with TRBJ2-3; TRBD2 aligns across 11 bases. Germline CDR1 GTSNPN, CDR2 SVGIG (reference sequence). With V trimmed by 1 base and J by 5 bases, 5 bases remained unmatched. The CDR3 totals 15 residues. The chain's CDR3 is CAWSAGTSGGDTQYF. The CDR3 bases are TGTGCCTGGAGTGCCGGGACTAGCGGAGGAGATACGCAGTATTTT.

The chain is built from TRBV5-5 and TRBJ1-2; 9 positions match TRBD1. V lost 5 bases to trimming and J lost 10 bases; unmatched junction nucleotides: 9. The length of the CDR3 is 13 residues. CDR1 is SGHKS, CDR2 YYEKEE, per germline (reference sequence). CDR3 in amino acids: CASSKDRGDTYTF. The CDR3 DNA is TGTGCCAGCAGTAAGGACAGGGGAGACACCTACACCTTC.